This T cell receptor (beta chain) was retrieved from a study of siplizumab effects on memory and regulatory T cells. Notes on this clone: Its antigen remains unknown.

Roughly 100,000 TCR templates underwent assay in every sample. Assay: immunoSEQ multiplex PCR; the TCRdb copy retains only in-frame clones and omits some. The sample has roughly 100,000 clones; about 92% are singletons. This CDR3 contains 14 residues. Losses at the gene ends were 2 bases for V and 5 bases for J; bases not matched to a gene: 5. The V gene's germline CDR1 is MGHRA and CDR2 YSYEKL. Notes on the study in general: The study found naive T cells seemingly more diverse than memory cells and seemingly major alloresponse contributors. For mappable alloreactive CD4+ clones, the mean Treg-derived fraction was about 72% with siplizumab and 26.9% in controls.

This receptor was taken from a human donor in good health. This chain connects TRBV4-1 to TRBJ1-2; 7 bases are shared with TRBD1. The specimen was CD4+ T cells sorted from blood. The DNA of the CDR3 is TGCGCCAGCAGCCAACAGGGGGGCCCATATGGCTACACCTTC. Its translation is CASSQQGGPYGYTF.